The rows below give T cell receptor beta chains drawn from one sample of a study of patients and donors after allogeneic stem cell transplantation. Each CDR3 protein is one row after TCRdb ran MiXCR on the RT-PCR reads. The data contain 200,000 to 250,000 distinct CDR3 sequences, over 12% of them seen just once; the ten biggest clones take up roughly 10%. Sequenced sample: blood, either unsorted or a sorted T cell fraction (not recorded which). The receptors shown here come from a human donor who was either an allogeneic HSCT recipient or a stem cell or donor lymphocyte infusion donor (not recorded which). It is not recorded whose cells these are; they may come from a transplant donor. Both conserved end residues are part of each CDR3. The order of the fields is CDR3 DNA, CDR3 protein, V gene, CDR3 length, D gene, clone size, J gene. A D gene is named only where the DNA matches it firmly. Not all rows give a size; the values are once, few, many and, for expanded clones, a class.

DNA: TGCAGTGCAAGCCGGGGCGGCAGGGGGCTGGATGGCTACACCTTC
CDR3: CSASRGGRGLDGYTF
V: TRBV20-1
length: 15
D: TRBD1
size: many
J: TRBJ1-2

DNA: TGCGCCAGCAGCTGGTCACAGGGCTCTGGAAACACCATATATTTT
CDR3: CASSWSQGSGNTIYF
V: TRBV5-1
length: 15
D: NA
size: many
J: TRBJ1-3

DNA: TGTGCCAGCAGCTGGTCTAGCGGGATGGGGAATGAGCAGTTCTTC
CDR3: CASSWSSGMGNEQFF
V: TRBV7-9
length: 15
D: TRBD2
size: few
J: TRBJ2-1

DNA: TGTGCCAGCAGTGGGCTAAGAGGGGGGTCCTACAATGAGCAGTTCTTC
CDR3: CASSGLRGGSYNEQFF
V: TRBV6-2/TRBV6-3
length: 16
D: NA
size: NA
J: TRBJ2-1

DNA: TGTGCCAGCAGTTACTCGAACCGGGCGGCCACTGAAGCTTTCTTT
CDR3: CASSYSNRAATEAFF
V: TRBV6-5
length: 15
D: NA
size: few
J: TRBJ1-1

DNA: TGCGCCAGCAGCTTGGACAGACCTGATCAGCCCCAGCATTTT
CDR3: CASSLDRPDQPQHF
V: TRBV5-1
length: 14
D: NA
size: few
J: TRBJ1-5

DNA: TGCAGTGCTAGAGTGCCAGGGGGTTATATGAACACTGAAGCTTTCTTT
CDR3: CSARVPGGYMNTEAFF
V: TRBV20-1
length: 16
D: TRBD1
size: many
J: TRBJ1-1

DNA: TGTGCCAGCAGTTTTATGCTTAGCGGTTACAATGAGCAGTTCTTC
CDR3: CASSFMLSGYNEQFF
V: TRBV12-3/TRBV12-4
length: 15
D: NA
size: few
J: TRBJ2-1

DNA: TGTGCCAGCAGTTTATTTGGCTCCGATACGCAGTATTTT
CDR3: CASSLFGSDTQYF
V: TRBV27
length: 13
D: NA
size: many
J: TRBJ2-3

DNA: TGCGCCAGCAGCCGGAGCAGGGATGGGGCCAACGTCCTGACTTTC
CDR3: CASSRSRDGANVLTF
V: TRBV5-1
length: 15
D: NA
size: NA
J: TRBJ2-6

DNA: TGTGCCAGCAGTTACTCGACGGACTCCTCTGGGGCCAACGTCCTGACTTTC
CDR3: CASSYSTDSSGANVLTF
V: TRBV6-2/TRBV6-3
length: 17
D: NA
size: many
J: TRBJ2-6

DNA: TGTGCCAGCAGCACAGGGGCAGGTTCACCCCTCCACTTT
CDR3: CASSTGAGSPLHF
V: TRBV2
length: 13
D: TRBD1
size: NA
J: TRBJ1-6

DNA: TGTGCCTGGAGTTATTTGGCTTTCTCGGGGAACACTGAAGCTTTCTTT
CDR3: CAWSYLAFSGNTEAFF
V: TRBV30
length: 16
D: NA
size: NA
J: TRBJ1-1

DNA: TGTGCCAGCAGCTTCGGGACTAGCGGATACTACGAGCAGTACTTC
CDR3: CASSFGTSGYYEQYF
V: TRBV11-1
length: 15
D: TRBD2
size: NA
J: TRBJ2-7

DNA: TGTGCCAGCAGTTTAGGGGGGACAGGGGGGGAGATGAACACTGAAGCTTTCTTT
CDR3: CASSLGGTGGEMNTEAFF
V: TRBV27
length: 18
D: TRBD1
size: few
J: TRBJ1-1

DNA: TGTGCCAGCAGCCGGAAGGCGGGAGGAACGGATGAGCAGTTCTTC
CDR3: CASSRKAGGTDEQFF
V: TRBV7-7
length: 15
D: TRBD2
size: few
J: TRBJ2-1

DNA: TGTGCCAGCAGTTCCTGGAGGGAAAATTCACCCCTCCACTTT
CDR3: CASSSWRENSPLHF
V: TRBV12-3/TRBV12-4
length: 14
D: NA
size: many
J: TRBJ1-6

DNA: TGTGCCAGCAGCCAGGGCCCTAATAGTAGGACTGAAGCTTTCTTT
CDR3: CASSQGPNSRTEAFF
V: TRBV3-1
length: 15
D: NA
size: few
J: TRBJ1-1

DNA: TGTGCCAGCAGCTTCACTCAGGCAGGGCCAGATACGCAGTATTTT
CDR3: CASSFTQAGPDTQYF
V: TRBV11-2
length: 15
D: NA
size: NA
J: TRBJ2-3

DNA: TGTGCCAGCAGCTATTCCGGGGAGCTGTTTTTT
CDR3: CASSYSGELFF
V: TRBV9
length: 11
D: NA
size: NA
J: TRBJ2-2

DNA: TGTGCCTGGAGTGTGAACACTGAAGCTTTCTTT
CDR3: CAWSVNTEAFF
V: TRBV30
length: 11
D: NA
size: few
J: TRBJ1-1

DNA: TGCAGTGCTGGTGAACACCTCAATCAGCCCCAGCATTTT
CDR3: CSAGEHLNQPQHF
V: TRBV20-1
length: 13
D: NA
size: NA
J: TRBJ1-5

DNA: TGTGCCAGCAGCGTAGGTGGACTAGACGCAGATACGCAGTATTTT
CDR3: CASSVGGLDADTQYF
V: TRBV9
length: 15
D: TRBD2
size: many
J: TRBJ2-3

DNA: TGTGCCACGACCACGGGGACAGGCACCCAAAAACTGTTTTTT
CDR3: CATTTGTGTQKLFF
V: TRBV6-1
length: 14
D: TRBD1
size: NA
J: TRBJ1-4

DNA: TGTGCCAGCATTTCGGGGGCGGCTAATGAAAAACTGTTTTTT
CDR3: CASISGAANEKLFF
V: TRBV2
length: 14
D: NA
size: few
J: TRBJ1-4